This T cell receptor (beta chain) was observed in a study of vaccination effects on CD4 cells after COVID-19. Antigen-specific CD4+ T cells were first expanded with viral peptide pools by the ViraFEST assay and only then sequenced. Culture proceeded for 10 days, and CD4+ T cells were then isolated. Two doses of BNT162b2 or mRNA-1273 vaccine were administered to participants. Each culture had half its medium swapped for IL-2 medium on days 3 and 7. A note on this clone: Its target is unknown.

TCRdb's copy holds only in-frame clones and misses some; the assay was immunoSEQ multiplex PCR. Among 70,000 to 85,000 clones listed, 81% were seen once. In germline, CDR1 is SGHKS, CDR2 YYEKEE (reference sequence). This CDR3 spans 14 amino acids. Deletions cut 0 bases from V and 5 bases from J, with 12 bases between. The sequence came from a human donor who received a COVID-19 vaccine. The sample consisted of CD4+ T cells from PBMCs cultured with HCoV-229E spike peptides, taken after COVID-19 vaccination. This chain connects TRBV5-5 to TRBJ2-7; D might be TRBD1 (6 bases). CDR3 amino acids: CASSLVPGAHEQYV. DNA of the CDR3: TGTGCCAGCAGCTTGGTCCCAGGGGCCCACGAGCAGTACGTC.